The source of this TCR beta chain is a study of identifying expanded T cells in peripheral blood. The study, taken as a whole, reports: Roughly two-week clone count variance significantly increased as total template count grew.

Measured with immunoSEQ multiplex PCR; TCRdb has only the in-frame clones, and not every one. The top ten clones hold 4% of a sample with over 75,000 clones, more than 70% of them seen once. This CDR3 region has 16 residues. Looked up from germline, CDR1 is ENHRY and CDR2 is SYGVKD. Trimming shortened V by 4 bases and J by 7 bases, and 20 bases separated the two germline ends. This clone was found a few times. Its antigen is not known. The sequenced sample was blood. J is TRBJ1-5 and V is TRBV10-3; D is uncertain. This receptor was obtained from a person aged 18 to 75 in good health. This chain's CDR3 is CAISGQSGGSGQPQHF. Written as DNA, the CDR3 is TGTGCCATCAGTGGCCAGTCAGGTGGGAGCGGGCAGCCCCAGCATTTT.